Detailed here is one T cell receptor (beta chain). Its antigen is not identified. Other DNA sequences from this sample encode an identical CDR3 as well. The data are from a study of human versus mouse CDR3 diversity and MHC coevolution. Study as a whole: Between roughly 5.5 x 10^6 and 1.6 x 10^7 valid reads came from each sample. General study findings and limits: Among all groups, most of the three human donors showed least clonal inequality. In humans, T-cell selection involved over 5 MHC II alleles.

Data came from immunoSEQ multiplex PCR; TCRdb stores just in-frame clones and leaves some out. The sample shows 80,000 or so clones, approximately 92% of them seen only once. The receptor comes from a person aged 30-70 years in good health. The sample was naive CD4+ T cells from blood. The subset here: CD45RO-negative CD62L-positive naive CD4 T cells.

The CDR3 bases are TGTGCCAGCAGCCCGGGACAGAACACTGAAGCTTTCTTT. This sequence encodes CASSPGQNTEAFF. The chain carries TRBV7-3 and TRBJ1-1; tentative D call: TRBD1 (6 bases). With 5 bases removed from V and 1 base from J, the gap between germline ends came to 8 bases. In germline, CDR1 is SGHTA, CDR2 FQGTGA. The CDR3 contains 13 residues.